Shown below are 15 T cell receptor beta chains from a single sample sequenced in a study of T cells in Graves' hyperthyroidism and ophthalmopathy. Regions amplified from RNA transcripts were the TCR beta CDR3 regions. A first-round RT-PCR of the TCR CDR3 used the HTBI primer set. MiXCR, applied by TCRdb to the multiplex PCR reads, yields one record per CDR3 protein. The table has 550,000 to 800,000 distinct CDR3 sequences, about 15% seen once. The sample comprised blood. The receptor source for this set is a man between 18 and 35 years old with Graves' hyperthyroidism.

This chain uses TRBV29-1 with TRBJ2-7, with a weak D call TRBD1 (5 bases). The CDR3 is 12 amino acids. The V gene lost 5 bases and the J gene lost 4 bases, with 12 bases spanning the gap. Per germline, CDR1 SQVTM and CDR2 ANQGSEA. CDR3 in amino acids: CSVLTQGYEQYF. The CDR3 DNA reads TGCAGCGTTCTCACTCAGGGTTACGAGCAGTACTTC.

The chain has TRBV19 and TRBJ2-1, with 10 bases aligning to TRBD2. The germline V gene encodes CDR1 LNHDA and CDR2 SQIVND (reference sequence). Unmatched junction bases numbered 8, after V lost 3 bases and J lost 9 bases. CDR3 size: 15 residues. CDR3 nucleotides: TGTGCCAGTAGTATGCAAAGCGGGAGGGCCACTGAGCAGTTCTTC. Encoded protein: CASSMQSGRATEQFF. Combining the CDR3 with reference TRBV19 and TRBJ2-1 gives the whole variable domain DGGITQSPKYLFRKEGQNVTLSCEQNLNHDAMYWYRQDPGQGLRLIYYSQIVNDFQKGDIAEGYSVSREKKESFPLTVTSAQKNPTAFYLCASSMQSGRATEQFFGPGTRLTVL.

The sample holds many counts of this clonotype. The genes are TRBV20-1 and TRBJ2-7, with 11 positions matching TRBD1. Trimming at V came to 5 bases and at J to 2 bases, leaving 5 bases not matched to a gene. The CDR3 loop spans 14 amino acids. The germline CDR1 and CDR2 sequences are DFQATT and SNEGSKA (reference sequence). CDR3 DNA: TGCAGTGCTGAGCCGGGACAGGGGGCCTACGAGCAGTACTTC. This codes for CSAEPGQGAYEQYF.

This clonotype was counted many times. The chain links TRBV10-3 to TRBJ2-7; 9 bases match TRBD2. The germline CDR1 and CDR2 sequences are ENHRY and SYGVKD. This CDR3 comprises 15 residues. The ends lost 4 bases at V and 0 bases at J; junction bases unmatched: 4. CDR3 DNA sequence: TGTGCCATCAGTGGTGTTAGCGGGGGCTCCTACGAGCAGTACTTC. Amino acid sequence: CAISGVSGGSYEQYF.

The V gene is TRBV20-1, the J gene TRBJ2-7, with TRBD2 identical over 14 bases. CDR3 length: 15 residues. Germline CDR1 DFQATT, CDR2 SNEGSKA (reference sequence). V was clipped by 5 bases and J by 3 bases; unmatched bases: 6. The CDR3 is CSAVPGTSGGYEQYF. The CDR3 DNA reads TGCAGTGCTGTACCCGGGACTAGCGGGGGCTACGAGCAGTACTTC.

Worth noting for this clonotype: A much bigger clone sits one base away, suggesting this may be a read error. The CDR3 DNA sequence: TGTGCCAGCAGCCAGACCGACCCAACAGATACGCAGTATTTT. Its translation is CASSQTDPTDTQYF. V is TRBV9 and J is TRBJ2-3; D not resolved. Germline V CDR1 and CDR2: SGDLS, YYNGEE. The CDR3 runs 14 residues. V lost 4 bases, J lost 3 bases, and 12 bases lay in between. Full variable domain (missing parts from reference TRBV9 and TRBJ2-3): DSGVTQTPKHLITATGQRVTLRCSPRSGDLSVYWYQQSLDQGLQFLIQYYNGEERAKGNILERFSAQQFPDLHSELNLSSLELGDSALYFCASSQTDPTDTQYFGPGTRLTVL.

This clonotype occurred a few times. This chain joins TRBV7-9 and TRBJ1-1; D ambiguous. With 5 bases removed from V and 6 bases from J, the gap between germline ends came to 16 bases. CDR3 length equals 14 residues. Per the germline V gene, CDR1 is SEHNR and CDR2 is FQNEAQ (reference sequence). CDR3 bases: TGTGCCAGCAGCCCGCCCCCGGCGGGCCCTGAAGCTTTCTTT. Its protein product is CASSPPPAGPEAFF.

In its sample, this clonotype was seen many times. The genes are TRBV28 and TRBJ2-1, with 11 bases identical to TRBD2. CDR1 and CDR2 (germline): MDHEN, SYDVKM. The V and J ends lost 2 bases and 14 bases, in that order; junction bases with no gene match: 8. The CDR3 contains 14 residues. The CDR3 DNA follows: TGTGCCAGCAGTTTAGGACTAGCGGGTCTAGAGGAGTTCTTC. The encoded protein is CASSLGLAGLEEFF.

This clonotype has ten or more counts. The rearrangement joins TRBV6-1 to TRBJ2-5; 9 bases are a match to TRBD2. V was pared by 4 bases and J by 5 bases, with 8 bases of the junction left unmatched. Germline values: CDR1 MNHNS, CDR2 SASEGT. The CDR3 is made up of 15 amino acids. CDR3 DNA sequence: TGTGCCAGCAGTGGTCTAGCGGGAACGGCGGAGACCCAGTACTTC. Its protein product is CASSGLAGTAETQYF.

This clonotype was recorded once. A much larger clone lies a single base off, so this may be a read error. J is TRBJ2-5 and V is TRBV6-1; D is tentatively TRBD1 or TRBD2 (5 bases each). The CDR3 runs to 14 residues. Germline CDR1 and CDR2: MNHNS and SASEGT. With 10 bases removed from V and 5 bases from J, the gap between germline ends came to 20 bases. The CDR3 protein is CANTNGWGMETQYF. The DNA of the CDR3 is TGTGCCAACACCAATGGGTGGGGGATGGAGACCCAGTACTTC.

This clonotype was recorded at least ten times. V usage is TRBV12-3 or TRBV12-4 and J usage is TRBJ2-7; TRBD2 matches 7 bases. The CDR3 sequence is 14 residues long. Trimming took 5 bases from V and 3 from J; bases not matched to a gene: 7. In DNA, the CDR3 is TGTGCCAGCAGTCGTTTAGCGGGCCTCTACGAGCAGTACTTC. Translating it yields CASSRLAGLYEQYF.

The V and J genes are TRBV4-3 and TRBJ2-4; 7 bases are a match to TRBD1. The CDR3 has 15 residues. The V segment lost 0 bases and the J segment 9 bases; nucleotides outside the gene matches: 8. Germline V gene sequence: CDR1 LGHNA, CDR2 YSLEER. CDR3 sequence (DNA): TGCGCCAGCAGCCAAGATCAGACAGGGTGGAGCATTCAGTACTTC. Translated, it gives CASSQDQTGWSIQYF.

The chain employs TRBV19 and TRBJ1-5; D is uncertain. There are 15 residues in the CDR3. With 7 bases removed from V and 0 bases from J, the gap between germline ends came to 13 bases. Germline V gene sequence: CDR1 LNHDA, CDR2 SQIVND (reference sequence). The CDR3 loop reads CASIIPGHSNQPQHF. CDR3 DNA: TGTGCCAGTATTATCCCCGGTCATAGCAATCAGCCCCAGCATTTT. The complete variable domain, with remaining parts taken from reference TRBV19 and TRBJ1-5, reads DGGITQSPKYLFRKEGQNVTLSCEQNLNHDAMYWYRQDPGQGLRLIYYSQIVNDFQKGDIAEGYSVSREKKESFPLTVTSAQKNPTAFYLCASIIPGHSNQPQHFGDGTRLSIL.

V gene TRBV2 combines with J gene TRBJ2-3; 9 positions match TRBD2. This CDR3 contains 16 residues. Trimming removed 7 bases from V and 5 bases from J; junction bases left unmatched: 13. Germline V gene sequence: CDR1 SNHLY, CDR2 FYNNEI. The CDR3 region has the DNA TGTGCCAGCAAAGATATAGCGGGAGAGGGAGGAGATACGCAGTATTTT. It codes for CASKDIAGEGGDTQYF.

At least ten counts were recorded for this clonotype. The rearrangement uses TRBV2 and TRBJ2-4; 10 bases agree with TRBD1. The CDR3 loop spans 15 amino acids. Trimming removed 5 bases from V and 3 bases from J; junction bases left unmatched: 4. Germline V gene sequence: CDR1 SNHLY, CDR2 FYNNEI. Here the CDR3 reads CASSSRTGGKNIQYF. The CDR3 nucleotides read TGTGCCAGCAGTTCGAGGACAGGGGGCAAAAACATTCAGTACTTC.